The T cell receptor beta chain under discussion was sequenced for a study of a mutant IDH1 vaccine in newly diagnosed glioma. Study details: Treated patients had a mean age of 40.4 years and a sex split that was roughly 60% male and 37.5% female. Former treatment meant radiotherapy, temozolomide, or both; the majority had gotten both. Overall study results and limits: Of the patients, about 95% had vaccine-induced immune responses.

As to time point: baseline, week 1 (first vaccination visit). The treatment: pre-vaccination baseline after standard-of-care therapy. TCRdb keeps only in-frame clones here, not all; method: immunoSEQ multiplex PCR. The table includes some 38,000 clones, about 78% detected once. Regarding this clone: Antigen unknown.

This CDR3 comprises 14 residues. Trimming shortened V by 2 bases and J by 5 bases, and 12 bases separated the two germline ends. In germline, CDR1 is SGHVS, CDR2 FNYEAQ. This chain connects TRBV7-6 to TRBJ2-5; D perhaps matches TRBD2 (5 bases). Sequenced here: PBMCs, sampled from a glioma patient treated with radiotherapy, temozolomide or both. The clonotype was recovered from a man aged 40-49 years with glioma. Some clones in this sample may be carry-over from other donors' samples. CDR3 protein: CASSLSGGWETQYF. The CDR3 DNA follows: TGTGCCAGCAGCTTAAGCGGAGGTTGGGAGACCCAGTACTTC.